The present entry profiles one T cell receptor (beta chain) with its context. V shed 6 bases and J shed 8 bases, with 17 bases lying between them. Germline CDR1 is LNHDA and CDR2 is SQIVND (reference sequence). The CDR3 spans 14 residues. TRAV and TRBV primers primed cDNA for both TCRalpha and TCRbeta. The authors amplified TCRs for about 20 PCR cycles with a constant-region primer and a V-primer adapter. MiXCR, run by TCRdb on the reads, gives a single entry per CDR3 protein. The sample holds 40,000 or so distinct CDR3 sequences, around a third seen once. Stated time point: before trial treatment. These data originate in a study of low-dose radiotherapy and immunotherapy resistance in tumors.

This receptor was obtained from a male donor with gallbladder cancer. This specimen was PBMCs, taken before treatment. The chain recombines TRBV19 with TRBJ2-1; D is unclear. The CDR3 sequence: CASSLPARLDEQFF. The CDR3 coding sequence is TGTGCCAGTAGCCTCCCAGCCCGCTTGGATGAGCAGTTCTTC.